This TCR beta chain appears in the sequencing data of a study of shared clonotypes between healthy human individuals. The table lists this clone with a count of one. CDR3 length: 15 amino acids. V trimming: 6 bases; J trimming: 7 bases; junction bases outside the gene matches: 8. Germline-derived CDR1 and CDR2 are SQVTM and ANQGSEA. Data came from immunoSEQ multiplex PCR; TCRdb stores just in-frame clones and leaves some out. This table has under 2,500,000 clones, nearly 97% appearing once. This chain links TRBV29-1 with TRBJ2-1; 14 nucleotides match TRBD2. The sample consisted of naive CD4+ T cells sorted from blood. The subset here: CD45RA+ positively selected. The clonotype originates from a man between 18 and 35 years old in good health. CDR3 amino acids: CSVVPGLAGVNEQFF. As DNA, the CDR3 is TGCAGCGTCGTACCGGGACTAGCGGGAGTGAATGAGCAGTTCTTC.